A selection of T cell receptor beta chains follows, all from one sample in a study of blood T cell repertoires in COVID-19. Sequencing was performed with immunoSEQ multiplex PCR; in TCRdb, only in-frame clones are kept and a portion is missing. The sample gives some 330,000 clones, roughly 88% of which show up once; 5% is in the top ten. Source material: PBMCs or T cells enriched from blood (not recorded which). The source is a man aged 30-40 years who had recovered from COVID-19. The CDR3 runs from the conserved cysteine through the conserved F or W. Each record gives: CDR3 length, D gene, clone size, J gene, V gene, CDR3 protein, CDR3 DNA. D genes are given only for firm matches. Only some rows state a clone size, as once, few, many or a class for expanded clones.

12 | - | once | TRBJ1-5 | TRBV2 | CASGQSNQPQHF | TGTGCCAGCGGCCAGAGCAATCAGCCCCAGCATTTT
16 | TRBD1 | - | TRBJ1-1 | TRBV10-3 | CAIIQSEGQLNTEAFF | TGTGCCATCATACAGTCCGAGGGACAGTTGAACACTGAAGCTTTCTTT
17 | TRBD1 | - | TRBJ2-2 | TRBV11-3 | CASSHPSTGGTTGELFF | TGTGCCAGCAGCCATCCATCGACAGGGGGAACCACCGGGGAGCTGTTTTTT
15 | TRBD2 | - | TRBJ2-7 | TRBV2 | CASSGLAGKSYEQYF | TGTGCCAGCAGTGGTCTAGCGGGGAAATCCTACGAGCAGTACTTC
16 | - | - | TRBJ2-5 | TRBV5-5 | CASSLSQGDGQETQYF | TGTGCCAGCAGCTTGTCACAGGGAGATGGACAAGAGACCCAGTACTTC
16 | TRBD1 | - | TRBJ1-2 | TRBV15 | CATSRDLGGGNYGYTF | TGTGCCACCAGCAGAGATCTAGGGGGCGGTAACTATGGCTACACCTTC
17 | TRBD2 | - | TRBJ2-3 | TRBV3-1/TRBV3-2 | CASSQDTSGGYTDTQYF | TGTGCCAGCAGCCAAGATACTAGCGGAGGATACACAGATACGCAGTATTTT
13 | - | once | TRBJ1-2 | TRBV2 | CASSADGNYGYTF | TGTGCCAGCAGTGCCGACGGGAACTATGGCTACACCTTC
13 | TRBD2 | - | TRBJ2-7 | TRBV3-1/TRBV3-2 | CASSQGGGYEQYF | TGTGCCAGCAGCCAAGGGGGGGGTTACGAGCAGTACTTC
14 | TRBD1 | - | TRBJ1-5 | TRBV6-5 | CASAGTGTYQPQHF | TGTGCCAGCGCCGGGACAGGGACCTATCAGCCCCAGCATTTT
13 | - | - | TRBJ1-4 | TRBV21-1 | CASSKRLREELFF | TGTGCCAGCAGCAAAAGGTTACGGGAGGAACTGTTTTTT
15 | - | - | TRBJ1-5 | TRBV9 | CASSVGIGANQPQHF | TGTGCCAGCAGCGTAGGAATAGGGGCCAATCAGCCCCAGCATTTT
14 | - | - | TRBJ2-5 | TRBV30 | CAWSVRRYQETQYF | TGTGCCTGGAGTGTACGCCGGTACCAAGAGACCCAGTACTTC
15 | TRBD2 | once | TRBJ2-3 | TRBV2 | CASRETSGRTDTQYF | TGTGCCAGCAGGGAGACTAGCGGACGCACAGATACGCAGTATTTT
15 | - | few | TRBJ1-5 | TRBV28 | CASSFGQTSNQPQHF | TGTGCCAGCAGTTTTGGACAAACTAGCAATCAGCCCCAGCATTTT
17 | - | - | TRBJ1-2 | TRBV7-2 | CASSLAGLGRDGYGYTF | TGTGCCAGCAGCTTAGCCGGGCTTGGGAGAGATGGCTATGGCTACACCTTC
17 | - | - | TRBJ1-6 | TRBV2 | CASSGKQGGWVDSPLHF | TGTGCCAGCAGTGGAAAACAGGGTGGGTGGGTGGATTCACCCCTCCACTTT
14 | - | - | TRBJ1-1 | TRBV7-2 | CASSLEGGRGGAFF | TGTGCCAGCAGCTTAGAAGGGGGGAGGGGTGGAGCTTTCTTT
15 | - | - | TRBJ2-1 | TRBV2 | CASRVSVKSSNEQFF | TGTGCCAGCAGGGTCTCCGTGAAGAGCTCCAATGAGCAGTTCTTC
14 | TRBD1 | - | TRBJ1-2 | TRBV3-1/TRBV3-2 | CASSGLTGGYGYTF | TGTGCCAGCAGCGGCCTGACAGGGGGCTATGGCTACACCTTC
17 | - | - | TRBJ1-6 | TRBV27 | CASSLSSESSYNSPLHF | TGTGCCAGCAGCTTATCGTCCGAGAGCTCCTATAATTCACCCCTCCACTTT
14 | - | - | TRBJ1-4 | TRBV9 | CASSLGAPNEKLFF | TGTGCCAGCAGTTTGGGGGCTCCAAATGAAAAACTGTTTTTT
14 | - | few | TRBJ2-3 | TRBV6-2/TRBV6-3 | CASSYSSARSTQYF | TGTGCCAGCAGTTACTCTAGCGCTAGAAGTACGCAGTATTTT
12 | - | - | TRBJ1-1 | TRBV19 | CASMARGVSAFF | TGTGCCAGTATGGCCAGGGGAGTATCAGCTTTCTTT
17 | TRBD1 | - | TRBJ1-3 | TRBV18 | CASSPLGTDLFGDTIYF | TGTGCCAGCTCACCACTTGGGACAGACCTCTTCGGGGACACCATATATTTT
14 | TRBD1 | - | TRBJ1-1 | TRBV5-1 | CASSPGGWDTEAFF | TGCGCCAGCAGCCCAGGGGGCTGGGACACTGAAGCTTTCTTT
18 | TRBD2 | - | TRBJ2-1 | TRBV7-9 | CASSLEPALAGASDEQFF | TGTGCCAGCAGCTTAGAGCCCGCCCTAGCGGGGGCGAGCGATGAGCAGTTCTTC
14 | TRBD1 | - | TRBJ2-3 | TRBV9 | CASGTGASTDTQYF | TGTGCCAGCGGGACAGGGGCTAGCACAGATACGCAGTATTTT
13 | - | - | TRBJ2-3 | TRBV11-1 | CASSLGRGDTQYF | TGTGCCAGCAGCTTGGGTCGGGGAGATACGCAGTATTTT
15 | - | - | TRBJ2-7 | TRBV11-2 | CASSLATGKSYEQYF | TGTGCCAGCAGCTTAGCAACGGGGAAATCCTACGAGCAGTACTTC
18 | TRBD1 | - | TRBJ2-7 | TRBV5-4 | CASSPPGQGAPPVGEQYF | TGTGCCAGCAGCCCTCCGGGACAGGGGGCCCCGCCTGTGGGCGAGCAGTACTTC
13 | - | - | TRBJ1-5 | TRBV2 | CASSGGNPEPQHF | TGTGCCAGCAGTGGGGGCAACCCCGAGCCCCAGCATTTT
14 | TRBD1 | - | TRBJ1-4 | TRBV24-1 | CATSGDRAGEKLFF | TGTGCCACCAGTGGCGACAGGGCTGGTGAAAAACTGTTTTTT
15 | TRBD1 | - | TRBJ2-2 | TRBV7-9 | CASSSGTGGSGELFF | TGTGCCAGCAGCTCCGGGACAGGGGGTTCCGGGGAGCTGTTTTTT
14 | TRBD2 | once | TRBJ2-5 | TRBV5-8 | CASSLEKRGETQYF | TGTGCCAGCAGCTTGGAGAAGCGGGGCGAGACCCAGTACTTC
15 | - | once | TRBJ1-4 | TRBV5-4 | CASSLAGPGNEKLFF | TGTGCCAGCAGCTTGGCCGGGCCGGGAAATGAAAAACTGTTTTTT
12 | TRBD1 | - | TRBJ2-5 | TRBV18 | CASATGEETQYF | TGTGCCAGCGCGACAGGGGAAGAGACCCAGTACTTC
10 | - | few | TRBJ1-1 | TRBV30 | CAWSRRGAFF | TGTGCCTGGAGTCGACGGGGAGCTTTCTTT
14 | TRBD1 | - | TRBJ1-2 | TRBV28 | CASRGQGAGYGYTF | TGTGCCAGCAGAGGACAGGGGGCTGGTTATGGCTACACCTTC
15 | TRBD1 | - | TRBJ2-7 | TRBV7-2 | CASSPSGTAAGEQYF | TGTGCCAGCAGCCCATCGGGGACAGCGGCGGGCGAGCAGTACTTC
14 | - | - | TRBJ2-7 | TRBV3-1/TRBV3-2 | CASSLPGRPYEQYF | TGTGCCAGCAGCCTACCCGGGAGACCCTACGAGCAGTACTTC
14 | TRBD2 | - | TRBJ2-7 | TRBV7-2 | CASSLTSGGYEQYF | TGTGCCAGCAGCTTAACTAGCGGGGGGTACGAGCAGTACTTC
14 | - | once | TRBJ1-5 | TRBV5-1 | CASSLEGPNQPQHF | TGCGCCAGCAGCTTGGAGGGGCCCAATCAGCCCCAGCATTTT
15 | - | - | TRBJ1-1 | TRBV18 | CASSPGQGTNTEAFF | TGTGCCAGCTCACCCGGCCAGGGGACGAACACTGAAGCTTTCTTT
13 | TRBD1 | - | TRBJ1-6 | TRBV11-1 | CASSLGTGRPLHF | TGTGCCAGCAGCTTGGGGACAGGGCGGCCCCTCCACTTT
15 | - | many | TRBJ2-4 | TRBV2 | CASSEAGVAKNIQYF | TGTGCCAGCAGTGAAGCCGGGGTAGCCAAAAACATTCAGTACTTC
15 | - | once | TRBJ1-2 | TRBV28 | CASSTTRYGEHGYTF | TGTGCCAGCAGCACCACCCGCTACGGGGAACACGGCTACACCTTC
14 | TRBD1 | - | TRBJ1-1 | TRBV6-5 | CASSPQGQDTEAFF | TGTGCCAGCAGTCCCCAGGGACAGGACACTGAAGCTTTCTTT
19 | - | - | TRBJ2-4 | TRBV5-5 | CASSLDQLSGVLAKNIQYF | TGTGCCAGCAGCTTGGACCAGCTCTCAGGCGTACTAGCCAAAAACATTCAGTACTTC
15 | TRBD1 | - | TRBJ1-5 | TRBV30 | CAWSGQGLGNQPQHF | TGTGCCTGGAGTGGACAGGGTCTGGGCAATCAGCCCCAGCATTTT
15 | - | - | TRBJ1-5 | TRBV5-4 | CASSLDQGLAQPQHF | TGTGCCAGCAGCTTGGATCAGGGGTTGGCTCAGCCCCAGCATTTT